Sample share makes the clone carrying this TCR beta chain medium-sized. The 5'RACE template-switching step produced TCR cDNA and added a universal primer site and UMIs. TCRdb reanalysed the 5' RACE reads using MiXCR and keeps one entry per CDR3 protein. This sample has around 26,000 distinct CDR3 sequences, with roughly 3.3% found just once. This sample was taken from a study of T cells after yellow fever vaccination. Study overall: Based on CD3, CD45RA, CCR7 and CD95, EM, EMRA, CM and Tscm memory subsets were sorted. Preparing low-cell-number fractions relied on SMART-Seq v4 Ultra Low Input.

General study results and limits: Clones from primary vaccination mostly reappeared after the booster (approximately 95% CD4, around 90% CD8).

Germline-derived CDR1 and CDR2 are MNHEY and SVGAGI. V gave up 5 bases and J gave up 6 bases, with 9 bases separating them. CDR3 size: 12 residues. This receptor was identified in a young man who received the YFV17D yellow fever vaccine. This chain links TRBV6-5 with TRBJ2-3, with TRBD2 as a possible D gene (5 bases). The sample here was PBMCs, either bulk or a sorted T-cell subset (CD4+, CD8+, memory, or dextramer-sorted; not recorded which), taken about 41 days after the first yellow fever vaccination. The CDR3 nucleotides are TGTGCCAGCAGTACACTAGATGATACGCAGTATTTT. It translates to CASSTLDDTQYF.